Reported below is one T cell receptor (beta chain). Its antigen is currently not known. Base qualities were left out, and no much larger clone turns up one base away. Library preparation was by the immunoSEQ multiplex PCR assay. To provide template for TCR sequencing, every sample had RNA extracted and reverse transcribed into cDNA. SuperScript III was used to make first-strand cDNA, primed with a 2:1 mix of oligo-dT and random hexamers. A synthetic immune receptor repertoire was used to assess amplification bias, and residual bias was removed computationally. The source study handled its data this way. Raw reads were preprocessed to remove errors, and CDR3 was defined according to IMGT conventions as the region from the conserved cysteine to phenylalanine. Clonality was calculated as 1 minus Shannon entropy normalized by log2 of the number of productive unique TCRs. CD4 or CD8 identity of scalp clones was inferred by cross-referencing scalp TCRbeta sequences with sorted blood CD4 and CD8 repertoires. What TCRdb holds here is the immuneACCESS table cut down to in-frame rearrangements. Part of the clones is not present; checked against another copy, under half of the missing clones reflect an unresolved V gene, and the others are unexplained. That table is the source of V, J and clone size, and D and trimming were worked out from the DNA. For this sample the table gives 200,000 to 250,000 clones, of which 50% to 75% were detected only once. The top ten clonotypes cover roughly 4.2% of the sample.

This sample is drawn from a study of CD8+ T cells in alopecia areata (dated by TCRdb to the late 2010s). Regarding the research as a whole: Treated patients were enrolled in an open-label pilot trial of oral tofacitinib at 5 to 10 mg twice daily for moderate-to-severe alopecia areata. Patients stayed on tofacitinib for 6 to 18 months and then had 6 months of follow-up off drug so that delayed response and recurrence could be assessed. On the human side, TCRbeta sequencing was run on scalp tissue and on sorted CD4+ and CD8+ peripheral blood T cells from healthy controls and from alopecia areata patients with either patchy or totalis/universalis disease. RNA was obtained with the PAXgene miRNA kit for fixed scalp, the miRNeasy kit for PBMCs, and the RNeasy kit for mouse skin. immunoSEQ multiplex PCR using 35 Vbeta forward primers and 13 Jbeta reverse primers was used to amplify TCRbeta CDR3 regions. Biopsies were taken from tofacitinib-treated patients at baseline and again at 4 and 24 weeks into treatment, and several of those patients also had a later scalp biopsy. Clonality in the scalp was compared among normal scalp (n=4), patchy alopecia areata scalp (n=8), and alopecia totalis/universalis scalp (n=8). For the treated patients, the SALT score, which quantifies what percentage of scalp surface area is affected, served as the measure of disease severity. In both human patients and the C3H/HeJ mouse model, the study applied high-throughput TCRbeta sequencing to look at T cell clonal expansion in alopecia areata.

The junction shows trimming of 0 bases on V and 0 bases on J, and the gene matches do not reach 4 bases of it. The germline V gene gives CDR1 as LGHNA and CDR2 as YSLEER. Measured from the cysteine to the phenylalanine, the CDR3 is 16 residues long. This entry keeps only the CDR3 DNA: 48 bases, framed from base 1. The sample's time point, from its label and the paper: around 29 days on oral tofacitinib. What this sample's treatment or condition label stands for: oral pan-JAK inhibitor, 5-10 mg twice daily. From alopecia areata patients, peripheral blood was collected along with lesional scalp punch biopsies. PBMCs were isolated by density centrifugation and stained for CD3, CD4 and CD8, after which CD4+ and CD8+ T cells were sorted on a FACSAria. General study outcomes and caveats: Compared with normal scalp, lesional scalp, particularly in alopecia totalis/universalis, had higher clonality and more expanded CD8+ clones, which suggests antigenic drive. Unlike mouse skin, which is dominated by gammadelta T cells, normal human skin has resident alphabeta T cells that are also sequenced, and this complicates analysis of the scalp TCR repertoire. Many expanded lesional clones persisted in scalp and blood during tofacitinib treatment, which may partly explain relapse after stopping treatment. Because the treated cohort was small and had just a single nonresponder, larger studies are needed to establish links between baseline CD8+ expansion and response. TCR sequences shared between patients were less clear than in mice, possibly partly because of HLA diversity in the patient population. Tofacitinib significantly decreased scalp clonality and the number of expanded CD8+ clones among the top 100 scalp clones.

The sequence links TRBV4-3 to TRBJ1-2; TRBD1 agrees with 7 junctional bases. The material sequenced was CD4+ T cells sorted from blood, taken at week 4, from a patient treated with tofacitinib. The sequence came from a human donor with alopecia areata. The bases read TGCGCCAGCAGCCAAGATAGCCAGGGGGCTAACTATGGCTACACCTTC. The translation is CASSQDSQGANYGYTF.